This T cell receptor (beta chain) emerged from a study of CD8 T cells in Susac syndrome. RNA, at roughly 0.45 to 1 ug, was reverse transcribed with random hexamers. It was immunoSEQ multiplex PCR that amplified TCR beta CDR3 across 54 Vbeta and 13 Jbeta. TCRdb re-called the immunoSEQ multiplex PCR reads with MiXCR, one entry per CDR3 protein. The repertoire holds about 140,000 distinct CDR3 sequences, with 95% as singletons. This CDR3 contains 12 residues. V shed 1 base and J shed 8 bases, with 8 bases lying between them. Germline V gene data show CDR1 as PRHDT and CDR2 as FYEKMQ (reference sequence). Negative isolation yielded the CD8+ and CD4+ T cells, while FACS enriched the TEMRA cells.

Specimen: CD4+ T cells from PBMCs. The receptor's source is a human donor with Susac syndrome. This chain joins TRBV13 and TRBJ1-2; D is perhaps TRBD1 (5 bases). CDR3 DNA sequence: TGTGCCAGCAGCTTAGTGGGGGAGGGCTACACCTTC. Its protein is CASSLVGEGYTF.